One sample yielded the 12 T cell receptor beta chains listed below, sequenced in a study of shared clonotypes between healthy human individuals. Profiled with immunoSEQ multiplex PCR; TCRdb holds only in-frame clones, not every one. Of approximately 2.5 million clones in the sample, 80% to 95% are singletons; the top ten hold about 0.34%. The sequencing sample was made of naive CD4+ T cells from PBMCs. Subset indicated: CD45RA+ positively selected. These receptors all come from a man in his late teens or twenties in good health. Some clones in this sample may be carry-over from other donors' samples.

The gene calls are TRBV29-1 and TRBJ2-1; 11 nucleotides align to TRBD2. CDR3 size: 14 residues. Germline V lookup: CDR1 SQVTM, CDR2 ANQGSEA. V shed 5 bases, J shed 12 bases, and the junction held 12 bases outside the gene matches. CDR3 residues: CSVLAGGGSVGQFF. DNA of the CDR3: TGCAGCGTTTTAGCGGGAGGGGGGTCTGTTGGGCAGTTCTTC.

The chain uses TRBV5-1 and TRBJ2-7, with 9 bases identical to TRBD2. V dropped 0 bases and J dropped 5; count of bases not matched to a gene: 12. Germline assignment: CDR1 SGHRS and CDR2 YFSETQ. CDR3 size: 17 residues. The CDR3 here is CASSLVTGSSGTDEQYF. For the CDR3, the DNA is TGCGCCAGCAGCTTGGTTACAGGGTCTAGCGGGACGGACGAGCAGTACTTC.

V gene TRBV28 combines with J gene TRBJ1-2, with TRBD1 as a possible D gene (6 bases). V dropped 8 bases and J dropped 4 bases, with 17 bases sitting between them. There are 14 residues in the CDR3. Germline-derived CDR1 and CDR2 are MDHEN and SYDVKM. The CDR3 nucleotides read TGTGCCAGCGAGGAGGGGGGCACCTCCTATGGCTACACCTTC. As protein: CASEEGGTSYGYTF.

This clone was counted once. This chain uses TRBV9 with TRBJ2-2; the D gene is possibly TRBD2 (5 bases). V gave up 0 bases and J gave up 0 bases, with 6 bases separating them. Germline-derived CDR1 and CDR2 are SGDLS and YYNGEE. This CDR3 spans 15 amino acids. CDR3 DNA sequence: TGTGCCAGCAGCGTAGAAGCGGCGAACACCGGGGAGCTGTTTTTT. Residues: CASSVEAANTGELFF.

In this sample, this clone turned up once. Different DNA sequences within this sample yield the same CDR3. V usage is TRBV4-1 and J usage is TRBJ2-3; 10 positions agree with TRBD2. Germline values: CDR1 MGHRA, CDR2 YSYEKL. V was clipped by 4 bases and J by 3 bases; unmatched bases: 4. The CDR3 has 15 amino acids. CDR3 loop: CASSRGLAETDTQYF. CDR3 DNA sequence: TGCGCCAGCAGCCGCGGACTAGCGGAGACAGATACGCAGTATTTT.

The genes are TRBV11-3 and TRBJ2-1; 7 positions agree with TRBD1. After removal of 1 base from V and 12 bases from J, the junction contained 6 bases not matched to a gene. The length of the CDR3 is 13 residues. CDR1 is SGHNT and CDR2 is YENEEA in the germline V gene. Written as DNA, the CDR3 is TGTGCCAGCAGCTTAGGAGAGGGGACAGCGCAGTTCTTC. Amino acid sequence: CASSLGEGTAQFF.

The V and J genes are TRBV7-8 and TRBJ2-4, with D perhaps matching TRBD1 or TRBD2 (6 bases each). Germline V gene lookup returns CDR1 SGHVS and CDR2 FQNEAQ. V shed 2 bases and J shed 3 bases, with 8 bases lying between them. The CDR3 runs 14 residues. The CDR3 here is CASSLRGLKNIQYF. CDR3 DNA sequence: TGTGCCAGCAGCTTACGGGGGCTCAAAAACATTCAGTACTTC.

This clone was found once. The J gene is TRBJ1-2, the V gene TRBV7-2, with D possibly TRBD1 on 6 matching bases. Germline CDR1 reads SGHTA; CDR2 reads FQGNSA. This CDR3 contains 15 residues. V lost 1 base and J 0 bases, leaving 9 bases between the germline ends. The CDR3 coding sequence is TGTGCCAGCAGCTTAGGGCAGGGGACTAACTATGGCTACACCTTC. Protein product: CASSLGQGTNYGYTF. The full variable domain, with the rest looked up from reference TRBV7-2 and TRBJ1-2, is GAGVSQSPSNKVTEKGKDVELRCDPISGHTALYWYRQSLGQGLEFLIYFQGNSAPDKSGLPSDRFSAERTGGSVSTLTIQRTQQEDSAVYLCASSLGQGTNYGYTFGSGTRLTVV.

The chain employs TRBV19 and TRBJ1-5, with 7 bases fitting TRBD1. The CDR3 has 13 amino acids. CDR1 is LNHDA, CDR2 SQIVND, per germline (reference sequence). With 6 bases clipped from V and 5 bases from J, the junction kept 4 bases outside the gene matches. CDR3 in amino acids: CASRGTVDQPQHF. CDR3 nucleotide sequence: TGTGCCAGTAGGGGGACAGTGGATCAGCCCCAGCATTTT.

The chain recombines TRBV5-1 with TRBJ1-3; no clear D gene. With 0 bases removed from V and 0 bases from J, the gap between germline ends came to 10 bases. CDR3 length: 16 residues. Germline values: CDR1 SGHRS, CDR2 YFSETQ. The CDR3 spells CASSLEVSNSGNTIYF. The DNA for the CDR3 is TGCGCCAGCAGCTTGGAGGTCTCAAACTCTGGAAACACCATATATTTT. The full variable domain, its missing parts supplied by reference TRBV5-1 and TRBJ1-3, is KAGVTQTPRYLIKTRGQQVTLSCSPISGHRSVSWYQQTPGQGLQFLFEYFSETQRNKGNFPGRFSGRQFSNSRSEMNVSTLELGDSALYLCASSLEVSNSGNTIYFGEGSWLTVV.

This clone was detected once. The chain carries TRBV28 and TRBJ1-3, with 8 bases fitting TRBD1. With V trimmed by 4 bases and J by 3 bases, 5 bases remained unmatched. Germline V gene lookup returns CDR1 MDHEN and CDR2 SYDVKM. There are 15 residues in the CDR3. CDR3 amino acids: CASSSQGVGGNTIYF. CDR3 DNA: TGTGCCAGCAGTTCACAGGGGGTAGGTGGAAACACCATATATTTT.

The rearrangement links TRBV2 to TRBJ2-1, with TRBD2 identical over 7 bases. The CDR3 runs 15 residues. J was trimmed by 7 bases and V by 6 bases; bases with no gene match: 12. Looked up from germline, CDR1 is SNHLY and CDR2 is FYNNEI. The CDR3 DNA is TGTGCCAGCAGCGAATCGGGACTACAGTCGAATGAGCAGTTCTTC. Protein sequence: CASSESGLQSNEQFF. Using reference TRBV2 and TRBJ2-1 for the parts outside the CDR3, the full variable domain is EPEVTQTPSHQVTQMGQEVILRCVPISNHLYFYWYRQILGQKVEFLVSFYNNEISEKSEIFDDQFSVERPDGSNFTLKIRSTKLEDSAMYFCASSESGLQSNEQFFGPGTRLTVL.